The T cell receptor (beta chain) described here comes from a study of human T cells and chemical hapten exposure. About the research overall: 2% DPC was applied to about 2 cm by about 2 cm of upper inner arm skin for sensitization. Patients additionally received therapeutic doses of diphenylcyclopropenone on the scalp once a week, and this continued throughout the roughly 25-week study. Minor pooled library volume differences mainly drove per-sample TCR yield variation.

One entry per CDR3 protein, called by TCRdb with MiXCR from the RACE reads. This repertoire shows around 34,000 distinct CDR3 sequences, more than 6% found once; its top ten account for 9.1%. The CDR3 totals 15 residues. The junction had 21 bases not matched to a gene; V was cut back by 8 bases and J by 18 bases. CDR1 and CDR2 from the germline V gene are SNHLY and FYNNEI. Time point denoted: patch test 1, 2 weeks after DPC sensitization. The treatment here: therapeutic diphenylcyclopropenone sensitization with weekly scalp DPC. It was from unfractionated whole blood that total RNA was extracted. The chain couples TRBV2 to TRBJ1-6; 8 bases are shared with TRBD1. This specimen consisted of whole blood, obtained in connection with sensitization to the hapten diphenylcyclopropenone (DPC). The TCR was taken from a woman younger than 45 with alopecia areata. Some clones in this sample may be carry-over from other donors' samples. CDR3 residues: CASRPGTGGIGVYHF. Written as DNA, the CDR3 is TGTGCCAGCCGCCCCGGGACAGGCGGAATTGGGGTATACCACTTT.